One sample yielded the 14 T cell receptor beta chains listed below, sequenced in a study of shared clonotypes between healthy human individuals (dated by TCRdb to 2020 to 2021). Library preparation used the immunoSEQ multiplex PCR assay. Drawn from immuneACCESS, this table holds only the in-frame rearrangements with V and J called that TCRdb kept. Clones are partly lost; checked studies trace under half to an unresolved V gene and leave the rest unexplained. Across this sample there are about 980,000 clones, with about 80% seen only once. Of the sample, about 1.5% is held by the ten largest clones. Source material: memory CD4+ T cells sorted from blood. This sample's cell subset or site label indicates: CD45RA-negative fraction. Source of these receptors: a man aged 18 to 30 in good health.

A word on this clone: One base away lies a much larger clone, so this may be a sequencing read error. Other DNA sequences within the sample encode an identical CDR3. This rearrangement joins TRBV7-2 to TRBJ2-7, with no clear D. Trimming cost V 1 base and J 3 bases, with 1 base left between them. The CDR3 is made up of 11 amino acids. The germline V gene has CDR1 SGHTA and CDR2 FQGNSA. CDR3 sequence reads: CASSLDYEQYF. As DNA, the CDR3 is TGTGCCAGCAGCTTAGACTACGAGCAGTACTTC.

Written as DNA, the CDR3 is TGTGCCAGCACTTCCCAGGGCTTCCCTGGGGCCAACGTCCTGACTTTC. Its protein product is CASTSQGFPGANVLTF. V is TRBV28 and J is TRBJ2-6; the D gene is possibly TRBD1 (5 bases). CDR3 length: 16 amino acids. Trimming shortened V by 7 bases and J by 2 bases, and 15 bases separated the two germline ends. The V gene's germline CDR1 is MDHEN and CDR2 SYDVKM.

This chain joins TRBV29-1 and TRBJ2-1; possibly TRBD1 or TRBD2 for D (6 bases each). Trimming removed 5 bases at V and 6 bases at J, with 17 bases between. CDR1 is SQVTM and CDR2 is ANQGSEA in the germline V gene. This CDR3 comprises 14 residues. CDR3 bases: TGCAGCGTTTCCTGGTCGGGGGCTGGCAATGAGCAGTTCTTC. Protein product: CSVSWSGAGNEQFF.

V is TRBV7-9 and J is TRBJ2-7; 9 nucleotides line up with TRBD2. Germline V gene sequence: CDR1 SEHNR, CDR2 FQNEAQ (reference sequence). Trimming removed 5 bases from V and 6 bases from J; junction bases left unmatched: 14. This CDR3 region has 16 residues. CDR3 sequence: CASSPRAGGGSGEQYF. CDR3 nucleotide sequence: TGTGCCAGCAGCCCAAGGGCGGGAGGGGGTTCAGGCGAGCAGTACTTC.

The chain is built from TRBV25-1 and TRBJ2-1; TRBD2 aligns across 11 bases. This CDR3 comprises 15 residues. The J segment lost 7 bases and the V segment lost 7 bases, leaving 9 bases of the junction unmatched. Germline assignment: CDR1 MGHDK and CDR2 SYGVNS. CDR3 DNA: TGTGCCAGCACCGAAACTAGCGGGAGCATAAATGAGCAGTTCTTC. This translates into CASTETSGSINEQFF.

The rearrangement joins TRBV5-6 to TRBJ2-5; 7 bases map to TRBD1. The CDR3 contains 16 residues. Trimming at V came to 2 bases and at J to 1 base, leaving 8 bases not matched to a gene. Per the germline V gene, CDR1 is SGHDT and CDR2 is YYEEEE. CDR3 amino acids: CASSFRQGEGQETQYF. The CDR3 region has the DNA TGTGCCAGCAGCTTTAGACAGGGAGAAGGCCAAGAGACCCAGTACTTC.

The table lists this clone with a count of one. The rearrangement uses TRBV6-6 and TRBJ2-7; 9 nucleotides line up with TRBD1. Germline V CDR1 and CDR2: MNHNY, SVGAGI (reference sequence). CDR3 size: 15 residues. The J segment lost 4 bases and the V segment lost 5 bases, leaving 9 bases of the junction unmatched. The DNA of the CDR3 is TGTGCCAGCAGTAAGACTGGGACAGGGAAGTACGAGCAGTACTTC. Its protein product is CASSKTGTGKYEQYF.

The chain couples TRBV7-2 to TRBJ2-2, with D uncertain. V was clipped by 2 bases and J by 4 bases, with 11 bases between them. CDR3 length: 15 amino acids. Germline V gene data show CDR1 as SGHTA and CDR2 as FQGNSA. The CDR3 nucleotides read TGTGCCAGCAGCTTATTGCAACCGGGCACCGGGGAGCTGTTTTTT. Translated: CASSLLQPGTGELFF.

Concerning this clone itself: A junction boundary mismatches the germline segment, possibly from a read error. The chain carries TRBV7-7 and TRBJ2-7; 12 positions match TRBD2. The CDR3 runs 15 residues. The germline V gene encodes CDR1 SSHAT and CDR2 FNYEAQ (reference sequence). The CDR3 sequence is CASSPGLAGSYEQYF. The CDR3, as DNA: TGTGCTAGCAGCCCGGGACTAGCGGGCTCCTACGAGCAGTACTTC.

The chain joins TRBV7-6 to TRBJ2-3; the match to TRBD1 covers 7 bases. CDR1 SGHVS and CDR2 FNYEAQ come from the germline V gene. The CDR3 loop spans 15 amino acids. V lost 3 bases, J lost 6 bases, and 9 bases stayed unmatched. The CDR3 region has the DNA TGTGCCAGCAGCTTCGAGGGGGCGATAATGGATACGCAGTATTTT. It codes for CASSFEGAIMDTQYF.

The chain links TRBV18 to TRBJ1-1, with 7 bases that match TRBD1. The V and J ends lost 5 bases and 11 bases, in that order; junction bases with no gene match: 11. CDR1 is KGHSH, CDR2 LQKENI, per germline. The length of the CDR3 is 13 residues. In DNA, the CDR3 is TGTGCCAGCTCATCCCGGGACAGCGTCGAGGCTTTCTTT. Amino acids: CASSSRDSVEAFF.

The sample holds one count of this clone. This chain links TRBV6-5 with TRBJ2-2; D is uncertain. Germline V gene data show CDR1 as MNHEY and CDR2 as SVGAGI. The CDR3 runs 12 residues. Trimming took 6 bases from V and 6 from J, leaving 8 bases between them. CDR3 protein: CASRRSSGELFF. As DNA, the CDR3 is TGTGCCAGCAGACGCTCATCCGGGGAGCTGTTTTTT.

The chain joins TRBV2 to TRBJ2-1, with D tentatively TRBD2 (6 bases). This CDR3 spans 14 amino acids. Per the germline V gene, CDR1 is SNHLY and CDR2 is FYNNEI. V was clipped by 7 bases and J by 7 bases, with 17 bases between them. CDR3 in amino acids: CASTERVTQNEQFF. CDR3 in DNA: TGTGCCAGCACAGAGCGGGTTACACAGAATGAGCAGTTCTTC.

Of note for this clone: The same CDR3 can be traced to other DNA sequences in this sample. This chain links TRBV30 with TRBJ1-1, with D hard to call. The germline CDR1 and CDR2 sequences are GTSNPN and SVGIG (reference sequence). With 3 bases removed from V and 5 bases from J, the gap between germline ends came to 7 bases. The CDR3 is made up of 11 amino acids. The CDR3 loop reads CAWSSGTEAFF. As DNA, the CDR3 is TGTGCCTGGAGCTCGGGAACTGAAGCTTTCTTT.